The 23 T cell receptor beta chains presented below share a single source sample, sequenced in a study of cytomegalovirus exposure and HLA in healthy donors. PCR employed 60 Vbeta and 13 Jbeta primers. This table comes from immunoSEQ multiplex PCR, and its TCRdb copy is limited to in-frame clones, with some not included. This table holds 57,000 or so clones, 70% found once. The material sequenced was PBMCs. These receptors were collected from an older woman in good health and CMV-seropositive.

The genes are TRBV20-1 and TRBJ1-2; D call uncertain. V lost 3 bases to trimming and J lost 6 bases, with 8 bases between them. The CDR3 has 11 amino acids. Germline assignment: CDR1 DFQATT and CDR2 SNEGSKA (reference sequence). The CDR3 sequence: CSASEGNGYTF. The CDR3 DNA follows: TGCAGTGCTAGTGAGGGTAATGGCTACACCTTC.

This clone showed up just a few times. The gene calls are TRBV6-1 and TRBJ2-7; TRBD2 is a possible D gene (6 bases). Germline lookup yields CDR1 MNHNS and CDR2 SASEGT. The CDR3 has 13 amino acids. The V gene lost 7 bases and the J gene lost 5 bases, with 15 bases spanning the gap. The CDR3 DNA reads as TGTGCCAGCAACCGGAGGGGATCTAACGAGCAGTACTTC. It encodes CASNRRGSNEQYF.

This clone is a singleton in its sample. This rearrangement joins TRBV19 to TRBJ1-4; the match to TRBD1 covers 7 bases. Germline loops: CDR1 LNHDA, CDR2 SQIVND (reference sequence). The CDR3 consists of 15 residues. V lost 3 bases and J lost 3; bases outside the gene matches: 4. CDR3 DNA sequence: TGTGCCAGTAGTATGTCGGACAGGTCTAATGAAAAACTGTTTTTT. The encoded protein is CASSMSDRSNEKLFF. The whole variable domain, filled in from reference TRBV19 and TRBJ1-4, reads DGGITQSPKYLFRKEGQNVTLSCEQNLNHDAMYWYRQDPGQGLRLIYYSQIVNDFQKGDIAEGYSVSREKKESFPLTVTSAQKNPTAFYLCASSMSDRSNEKLFFGSGTQLSVL.

The rearrangement uses TRBV2 and TRBJ2-7, with a weak D call TRBD2 (6 bases). Germline CDR1 SNHLY, CDR2 FYNNEI. CDR3 size: 13 residues. CDR3 bases: TGTGCTACAGGTCGGCAGGGAGGAGGCGAGCAGTACTTC. As protein: CATGRQGGGEQYF.

The chain links TRBV19 to TRBJ1-1; the D gene is possibly TRBD1 (5 bases). The V gene lost 3 bases and the J gene lost 4 bases, with 12 bases spanning the gap. CDR3 size: 14 residues. The germline V gene has CDR1 LNHDA and CDR2 SQIVND (reference sequence). The CDR3, as DNA: TGTGCCAGTAGTATTAGGGGTGGGATCACTGAAGCTTTCTTT. Amino acid sequence: CASSIRGGITEAFF.

V usage is TRBV9 and J usage is TRBJ1-6; 7 nucleotides agree with TRBD1. In germline, CDR1 is SGDLS, CDR2 YYNGEE. This CDR3 has 14 residues. The trim removed 3 bases at V and 10 bases at J, leaving 7 bases unmatched. The CDR3 protein is CASSGGTDSSPLHF. In DNA form, the CDR3 reads TGTGCCAGCAGCGGGGGGACAGATTCGTCACCCCTCCACTTT.

The chain uses TRBV27 and TRBJ1-1; D is unresolved. The length of the CDR3 is 15 residues. In germline, CDR1 is MNHEY, CDR2 SMNVEV (reference sequence). The ends were cut back, 6 bases at V and 1 base at J, with 15 bases in the middle. CDR3 in DNA: TGTGCCAGCAGCCGACTCGAGCTACCGAACACTGAAGCTTTCTTT. This codes for CASSRLELPNTEAFF.

This clone was observed a single time. The V call is TRBV15, the J call TRBJ2-7; TRBD2 matches at 9 bases. Per the germline V gene, CDR1 is LNHNV and CDR2 is YYDKDF (reference sequence). This CDR3 contains 15 residues. Unmatched junction bases numbered 6, after V lost 0 bases and J lost 6 bases. CDR3 amino acids: CATSRELAGGPEQYF. In nucleotides, the CDR3 is TGTGCCACCAGCAGAGAACTCGCGGGGGGGCCCGAGCAGTACTTC.

This clone was counted only a few times. The rearrangement uses TRBV4-2 and TRBJ2-5; maybe TRBD1 (5 bases). The germline V and J ends were trimmed by 1 base and 5 bases, with 14 bases remaining between them. Germline V gene sequence: CDR1 LGHNA, CDR2 YNFKEQ. The CDR3 runs to 15 residues. CDR3 sequence (DNA): TGTGCCAGCAGCCAAGGAGACGCGAAGGGGGAGACCCAGTACTTC. Protein product: CASSQGDAKGETQYF.

This chain uses TRBV27 with TRBJ1-6, with D hard to call. This CDR3 region has 15 residues. Looked up from germline, CDR1 is MNHEY and CDR2 is SMNVEV (reference sequence). V was trimmed by 5 bases and J by 8 bases, leaving 16 bases between them. The CDR3 region is CASSPRTFEDSPLHF. DNA for the CDR3: TGTGCCAGCAGTCCCCGGACTTTCGAGGATTCACCCCTCCACTTT.

The CDR3 region has the DNA TGTGCCAGCAGTTTCGTCCGGGCAGGGGGGCGGCAAGAGACCCAGTACTTC. This encodes CASSFVRAGGRQETQYF. This chain connects TRBV27 to TRBJ2-5, with D possibly matching TRBD1 (7 bases). V was clipped by 3 bases and J by 2 bases, with 19 bases between them. CDR1 and CDR2 from the germline V gene are MNHEY and SMNVEV (reference sequence). This CDR3 region has 17 residues.

The CDR3 is CASSNGPGQETQYF. DNA of the CDR3: TGTGCCAGCAGCAACGGCCCGGGCCAAGAGACCCAGTACTTC. This chain links TRBV5-8 with TRBJ2-5; D unresolved. Germline V gene data show CDR1 as SGHTS and CDR2 as YDEGEE. Trimming pared 4 bases from V and 1 base from J, leaving 11 bases between. The CDR3 covers 14 residues.

The rearrangement uses TRBV6-1 and TRBJ1-6, with D possibly matching TRBD1 (6 bases). The CDR3 extends over 15 amino acids. Germline CDR1 and CDR2: MNHNS and SASEGT. V dropped 6 bases and J dropped 7 bases, with 16 bases sitting between them. CDR3 protein: CASSILPGHNSPLHF. In DNA, the CDR3 is TGTGCCAGCAGCATACTTCCGGGACACAATTCACCCCTCCACTTT.

The chain carries TRBV2 and TRBJ1-1, with a weak D call TRBD1 (6 bases). The CDR3 loop spans 13 amino acids. V was trimmed by 7 bases and J by 1 base, leaving 10 bases between them. CDR1 is SNHLY and CDR2 is FYNNEI in the germline V gene. CDR3 nucleotide sequence: TGTGCCAGCATTCTGGACAGGAACACTGAAGCTTTCTTT. It codes for CASILDRNTEAFF.

The rearrangement joins TRBV4-1 to TRBJ2-7; D uncertain. In germline, CDR1 is MGHRA, CDR2 YSYEKL. Trimming took 1 base from V and 6 from J, leaving 7 bases between them. The CDR3 has 12 residues. The CDR3 here is CASSQVSSEQYF. The CDR3 region has the DNA TGCGCCAGCAGCCAAGTTAGCTCCGAGCAGTACTTC.

The V and J genes are TRBV14 and TRBJ2-7; possible D gene TRBD1, 6 bases. V lost 4 bases and J lost 2, with 30 bases in between. The CDR3 has 20 amino acids. The germline CDR1 and CDR2 sequences are SGHDN and FVKESK. In nucleotides, the CDR3 is TGTGCCAGCAGCCGCAAGTCCCTATCCTCCCTCCGGGACATTCCCTACGAGCAGTACTTC. Translation gives CASSRKSLSSLRDIPYEQYF.

This clone occurred once. This sequence joins TRBV7-2 and TRBJ1-2; possibly TRBD1 for D (5 bases). The V end lost 1 base, the J end lost 4 bases, and 7 bases lay between the germline ends. CDR1 is SGHTA, CDR2 FQGNSA, per germline. The length of the CDR3 is 13 residues. CDR3 protein: CASSLEGRYGYTF. In DNA, the CDR3 is TGTGCCAGCAGCTTAGAGGGGCGCTATGGCTACACCTTC. Combining the CDR3 with reference TRBV7-2 and TRBJ1-2 gives the whole variable domain GAGVSQSPSNKVTEKGKDVELRCDPISGHTALYWYRQSLGQGLEFLIYFQGNSAPDKSGLPSDRFSAERTGGSVSTLTIQRTQQEDSAVYLCASSLEGRYGYTFGSGTRLTVV.

The rearrangement uses TRBV11-2 and TRBJ1-4; 7 bases are shared with TRBD1. Trimming took 0 bases from V and 10 from J; bases not matched to a gene: 5. This CDR3 region has 14 residues. Looked up from germline, CDR1 is SGHAT and CDR2 is FQNNGV. Here the CDR3 reads CASSLDPGQLKLFF. The CDR3 DNA reads as TGTGCCAGCAGCTTAGACCCGGGACAGTTAAAACTGTTTTTT.

This clone was seen a few times. This chain links TRBV6-6 with TRBJ1-1, with a weak D call TRBD1 (5 bases). The germline gives CDR1 MNHNY, CDR2 SVGAGI (reference sequence). V was clipped by 2 bases and J by 0 bases, with 13 bases between them. There are 16 residues in the CDR3. Written as DNA, the CDR3 is TGTGCCAGCAGTTACCCCTCAGGGCCTATGAACACTGAAGCTTTCTTT. It codes for CASSYPSGPMNTEAFF.

This clone has more than one count but fewer than ten. Since a far larger clone is one base different, this is likely a read error. The chain links TRBV10-3 to TRBJ2-5, with TRBD1 matching over 11 bases. The J call is in doubt because the DNA end fits TRBJ2-7 better. The germline gives CDR1 ENHRY, CDR2 SYGVKD. This CDR3 is 15 amino acids long. CDR3 loop: CAISESMDRGHEQYF. The CDR3 DNA reads as TGCGCCATCAGTGAGTCGATGGACAGGGGGCACGAGCAGTACTTC.

CDR3 residues: CASSKLTGSSYNEQFF. The CDR3 region has the DNA TGCGCCAGCAGCAAATTGACGGGGAGCTCCTACAATGAGCAGTTCTTC. The rearrangement uses TRBV4-3 and TRBJ2-1, with D perhaps TRBD2 (5 bases). The germline V gene encodes CDR1 LGHNA and CDR2 YSLEER. This CDR3 contains 16 residues. Trimming stripped 5 bases from V and 0 bases from J, with 14 bases between.

This clone was recorded a few times. This chain joins TRBV29-1 and TRBJ2-1; D gene unclear. Germline CDR1 and CDR2: SQVTM and ANQGSEA. The CDR3 runs to 12 residues. V was pared by 8 bases and J by 7 bases, with 15 bases between. CDR3 in DNA: TGCAGCACCCGAACCACCGGGAATGAGCAGTTCTTC. Encoded protein: CSTRTTGNEQFF.

The CDR3 region is CASFQRGGVNTEAFF. Written as DNA, the CDR3 is TGTGCCAGCTTCCAACGGGGGGGGGTGAACACTGAAGCTTTCTTT. This rearrangement joins TRBV27 to TRBJ1-1, with D maybe TRBD1 (5 bases). Looked up from germline, CDR1 is MNHEY and CDR2 is SMNVEV (reference sequence). The CDR3 totals 15 residues. V dropped 8 bases and J dropped 0 bases, with 16 bases sitting between them.